This T cell receptor beta chain was sequenced in a study of vaccination and CD4 T cells after COVID-19. Study details: For post-vaccine samples, collection took place a median about 65 days after dose two, ranging from 14 to 241.

Treatment: roughly 10-day PBMC culture with coronavirus spike peptide pools or control peptides (ViraFEST assay). Cultured CD4+ T-cell DNA underwent Oncomine TCR Beta short-read sequencing. A single record per CDR3 protein comes from TCRdb applying MiXCR to the PCR reads. The sample lists about 7,600 distinct CDR3 sequences; 20% to 25% were seen once. The germline V gene encodes CDR1 MDHEN and CDR2 SYDVKM. The CDR3 extends over 14 amino acids. Losses at the gene ends were 3 bases for V and 2 bases for J; bases not matched to a gene: 3. This clonotype has more than one count but fewer than ten. Its target is unknown.

This clonotype originated in a human donor who had recovered from COVID-19. The specimen was CD4+ T cells from blood, cultured in vitro, collected after SARS-CoV-2 vaccination. The chain links TRBV28 to TRBJ1-2; TRBD1 agrees at 7 bases. The CDR3 nucleotides read TGTGCCAGCAGTTTGGGACAGCTAAACTATGGCTACACCTTC. It specifies CASSLGQLNYGYTF.